The 29 T cell receptor beta chains presented below share a single source sample, sequenced in a study of blood T cell repertoires in COVID-19. Assay used: immunoSEQ multiplex PCR; TCRdb lists only in-frame clones, some missing. Of around 700,000 clones in the sample, around 90% are singletons; the top ten hold more than 0.25%. The specimen was peripheral blood. Every receptor here comes from a woman under 30 with acute or convalescent COVID-19.

Details on this clone: A junction boundary mismatches the germline segment, possibly from a read error. This rearrangement joins TRBV27 to TRBJ2-7, with a tentative D call TRBD2 (5 bases). Germline values: CDR1 MNHEY, CDR2 SMNVEV (reference sequence). The CDR3 is 15 amino acids. The CDR3 region has the DNA TGTGCCGGCAGTTTATCGCCGGGATCGCCCTACGAGCAGTACTTC. This gives the protein CAGSLSPGSPYEQYF.

The chain has TRBV27 and TRBJ2-3, with a weak D call TRBD2 (5 bases). This CDR3 has 15 amino acids. Germline lookup yields CDR1 MNHEY and CDR2 SMNVEV (reference sequence). Trimming took 1 base from V and 6 from J, leaving 14 bases between them. CDR3 amino acids: CASSLLSGIHDTQYF. Here the CDR3 DNA reads TGTGCCAGCAGTTTATTATCGGGGATTCATGATACGCAGTATTTT.

The genes are TRBV7-6 and TRBJ2-3; 9 bases fit TRBD2. The germline V gene encodes CDR1 SGHVS and CDR2 FNYEAQ. V trimming: 2 bases; J trimming: 3 bases; junction bases outside the gene matches: 6. This CDR3 has 16 amino acids. The CDR3 sequence is CASSLIGAGGTDTQYF. DNA for the CDR3: TGTGCCAGCAGCTTAATCGGGGCGGGGGGGACAGATACGCAGTATTTT.

V and J are TRBV7-2 and TRBJ1-5; TRBD1 might be the D (5 bases). Germline V gene lookup returns CDR1 SGHTA and CDR2 FQGNSA. The V gene lost 0 bases and the J gene lost 4 bases, with 10 bases spanning the gap. The CDR3 loop spans 15 amino acids. The chain's CDR3 is CASSLAVTENQPQHF. The DNA of the CDR3 is TGTGCCAGCAGCTTAGCGGTGACAGAAAATCAGCCCCAGCATTTT.

CDR3: CSPGQGQGYGYTF. CDR3 DNA: TGCAGCCCGGGACAGGGGCAAGGCTATGGCTACACCTTC. V usage is TRBV29-1 and J usage is TRBJ1-2; 10 bases are a match to TRBD1. This CDR3 is 13 amino acids long. CDR1 and CDR2 from the germline V gene are SQVTM and ANQGSEA. J was trimmed by 4 bases and V by 8 bases; bases with no gene match: 7.

The chain combines TRBV19 with TRBJ2-7, with D perhaps matching TRBD1 (6 bases). Trimming pared 5 bases from V and 4 bases from J, leaving 12 bases between. Per the germline V gene, CDR1 is LNHDA and CDR2 is SQIVND (reference sequence). There are 13 residues in the CDR3. The CDR3 protein is CASSWGPSYEQYF. CDR3 sequence (DNA): TGTGCCAGTAGTTGGGGGCCGTCTTACGAGCAGTACTTC.

The rearrangement links TRBV12-3 or TRBV12-4 to TRBJ1-1, with D tentatively TRBD1 (5 bases). Trimming removed 5 bases at V and 6 bases at J, with 13 bases between. There are 13 residues in the CDR3. Written as DNA, the CDR3 is TGTGCCAGCAGTCTGGATGGGGCCCCTGAAGCTTTCTTT. This encodes CASSLDGAPEAFF.

The J gene is TRBJ1-1, the V gene TRBV10-3; D possibly corresponds to TRBD1 (5 bases). The germline gives CDR1 ENHRY, CDR2 SYGVKD. The CDR3 length is 11 residues. The V gene lost 8 bases and the J gene lost 6 bases, with 10 bases spanning the gap. The CDR3 here is CAIAREAEAFF. The DNA for the CDR3 is TGTGCCATCGCCAGGGAGGCTGAAGCTTTCTTT.

This chain links TRBV5-1 with TRBJ1-5; 7 nucleotides line up with TRBD1. The CDR3 has 15 residues. V lost 0 bases and J lost 4; bases outside the gene matches: 4. Germline lookup yields CDR1 SGHRS and CDR2 YFSETQ. The CDR3 is CASSLGQGWNQPQHF. CDR3 DNA: TGCGCCAGCAGCTTGGGACAGGGTTGGAATCAGCCCCAGCATTTT.

This clone was seen a single time. The J gene is TRBJ1-2, the V gene TRBV29-1; weak D call: TRBD1 (6 bases). Germline lookup yields CDR1 SQVTM and CDR2 ANQGSEA. The CDR3 sequence is 11 residues long. V was cut by 2 bases and J by 7 bases, with 8 bases left in between. For the CDR3, the DNA is TGCAGCGTTGAATGGGGGCTTGGCTACACCTTC. Protein: CSVEWGLGYTF.

The CDR3 protein is CASSYSRTGRAGELFF. The CDR3 bases are TGTGCCAGCAGTTACTCTAGAACAGGGAGGGCCGGGGAGCTGTTTTTT. The chain uses TRBV6-5 and TRBJ2-2, with D perhaps TRBD2 (7 bases). V was clipped by 0 bases and J by 6 bases, with 14 bases between them. Germline V CDR1 and CDR2: MNHEY, SVGAGI. The CDR3 spans 16 residues.

The rearrangement links TRBV2 to TRBJ2-1, with D tentatively TRBD2 (7 bases). The V end lost 4 bases, the J end lost 5 bases, and 12 bases lay between the germline ends. The CDR3 runs 14 residues. Germline V gene lookup returns CDR1 SNHLY and CDR2 FYNNEI. CDR3 sequence reads: CASSGEGGNNEQFF. CDR3 sequence (DNA): TGTGCCAGCAGTGGGGAGGGGGGCAACAATGAGCAGTTCTTC.

The chain uses TRBV9 and TRBJ1-2; D remains unclear. The germline V gene has CDR1 SGDLS and CDR2 YYNGEE. Between the trimmed V and J ends, which lost 0 bases and 2 bases, there was a span of 8 bases. There are 14 residues in the CDR3. The CDR3 coding sequence is TGTGCCAGCAGCGTAGATCCTTTAAACTATGGCTACACCTTC. Its protein is CASSVDPLNYGYTF.

This clone was counted at least ten times. The chain employs TRBV24-1 and TRBJ2-2; 9 nucleotides agree with TRBD1. CDR1 is KGHDR, CDR2 SFDVKD, per germline. With 4 bases clipped from V and 7 bases from J, the junction kept 6 bases outside the gene matches. The CDR3 has 15 amino acids. The CDR3 protein is CATSEPGQGGGELFF. DNA for the CDR3: TGTGCCACCAGTGAACCGGGACAGGGAGGCGGGGAGCTGTTTTTT.

V usage is TRBV9 and J usage is TRBJ1-2, with 8 bases aligning to TRBD1. V shed 3 bases and J 6 bases; nucleotides not matched to a gene: 4. The CDR3 is 13 amino acids. Per germline, CDR1 SGDLS and CDR2 YYNGEE. CDR3 region: CASSGQGFNGYTF. The DNA of the CDR3 is TGTGCCAGCAGCGGACAGGGGTTCAATGGCTACACCTTC.

The gene calls are TRBV13 and TRBJ2-1; D is unresolved. The CDR3 length is 11 residues. CDR1 is PRHDT and CDR2 is FYEKMQ in the germline V gene (reference sequence). The germline V and J ends were trimmed by 5 bases and 10 bases, with 9 bases remaining between them. The CDR3 DNA reads TGTGCCAGCAGCCCATCGGTCGAGCAGTTCTTC. This encodes CASSPSVEQFF.

The genes are TRBV18 and TRBJ2-6, with TRBD1 matching 7 bases. Germline values: CDR1 KGHSH, CDR2 LQKENI. The J segment lost 1 base and the V segment lost 4 bases, leaving 16 bases of the junction unmatched. CDR3 length: 20 amino acids. This CDR3 reads CASSHYTSGTDESGANVLTF. The CDR3, as DNA: TGTGCCAGCTCACACTATACATCCGGGACAGACGAGTCTGGGGCCAACGTCCTGACTTTC.

J is TRBJ1-5 and V is TRBV7-3; TRBD1 matches at 8 bases. The germline gives CDR1 SGHTA, CDR2 FQGTGA. With V trimmed by 1 base and J by 7 bases, 6 bases remained unmatched. The CDR3 runs to 15 residues. The DNA for the CDR3 is TGTGCCAGCAGCTTAATCGGACAGGGAGGCCAGCCCCAGCATTTT. It encodes CASSLIGQGGQPQHF. The full variable domain, in which reference TRBV7-3 and TRBJ1-5 provide the parts outside the CDR3, is GAGVSQTPSNKVTEKGKYVELRCDPISGHTALYWYRQSLGQGPEFLIYFQGTGAADDSGLPNDRFFAVRPEGSVSTLKIQRTERGDSAVYLCASSLIGQGGQPQHFGDGTRLSIL.

This clone was seen only a few times. The V and J genes are TRBV5-1 and TRBJ1-2; 7 positions agree with TRBD1. Germline V lookup: CDR1 SGHRS, CDR2 YFSETQ. The CDR3 runs to 17 residues. V gave up 0 bases and J gave up 1 base; unmatched junction bases: 9. The CDR3 sequence is CASSLAAGGHDNYGYTF. The CDR3 coding sequence is TGCGCCAGCAGCTTGGCGGCAGGGGGTCACGATAACTATGGCTACACCTTC.

The genes are TRBV25-1 and TRBJ1-3, with D unclear. Germline assignment: CDR1 MGHDK and CDR2 SYGVNS. The V end was cut by 4 bases, the J end by 0 bases, with 13 bases between. This CDR3 has 16 residues. The chain's CDR3 is CASSGGGLSSGNTIYF. For the CDR3, the DNA is TGTGCCAGCAGTGGGGGTGGACTGTCCTCTGGAAACACCATATATTTT.

The V and J genes are TRBV14 and TRBJ2-7; maybe TRBD1 (6 bases). The V and J ends lost 6 bases and 6 bases respectively, with 12 bases between them. This CDR3 has 12 amino acids. Looked up from germline, CDR1 is SGHDN and CDR2 is FVKESK. In nucleotides, the CDR3 is TGTGCCAGCAGTTGGAAGGGGGTCGAGCAGTACTTC. Protein product: CASSWKGVEQYF.

V is TRBV13 and J is TRBJ1-2; maybe TRBD1 (5 bases). This CDR3 has 15 residues. CDR1 is PRHDT, CDR2 FYEKMQ, per germline (reference sequence). V lost 5 bases, J lost 4 bases, and 17 bases lay in between. In nucleotides, the CDR3 is TGTGCCAGCAGCCCCCACCAGGGATTCGGCTATGGCTACACCTTC. This encodes CASSPHQGFGYGYTF.

The V call is TRBV5-1, the J call TRBJ1-3; D unclear. The germline CDR1 and CDR2 sequences are SGHRS and YFSETQ. The CDR3 contains 15 residues. Trimming left V 3 bases short and J 2 bases short, with 12 bases between. Written as DNA, the CDR3 is TGCGCCAGCAGCTCAGCTCCCGGGGCTGGAAACACCATATATTTT. As protein: CASSSAPGAGNTIYF. The full variable domain, completed using reference TRBV5-1 and TRBJ1-3, is KAGVTQTPRYLIKTRGQQVTLSCSPISGHRSVSWYQQTPGQGLQFLFEYFSETQRNKGNFPGRFSGRQFSNSRSEMNVSTLELGDSALYLCASSSAPGAGNTIYFGEGSWLTVV.

This clone is a singleton in its sample. The chain carries TRBV6-6 and TRBJ1-2, with D unclear. Germline CDR1 reads MNHNY; CDR2 reads SVGAGI (reference sequence). There are 14 residues in the CDR3. V was cut by 0 bases and J by 4 bases, with 9 bases left in between. As DNA, the CDR3 is TGTGCCAGCAGTTACTCGACCGGGGTCTATGGCTACACCTTC. This gives the protein CASSYSTGVYGYTF.

This sequence joins TRBV21-1 and TRBJ2-7; the DNA was not used to check the table's D call, TRBD1. TRBV21-1 is a known pseudogene. This CDR3 has 15 amino acids. CDR3 sequence (DNA): TGTGCCAGCAGCAAAGAAGGGGCAGTCTTCTACGAGCAGTACTTC. As protein: CASSKEGAVFYEQYF.

This sequence joins TRBV18 and TRBJ1-5; 9 positions agree with TRBD1. V trimming: 6 bases; J trimming: 5 bases; junction bases outside the gene matches: 8. This CDR3 comprises 15 residues. Germline CDR1 and CDR2: KGHSH and LQKENI. The CDR3 protein is CASSTIQGADQPQHF. The CDR3 region has the DNA TGTGCCAGCTCCACGATACAGGGGGCTGATCAGCCCCAGCATTTT.

This sequence joins TRBV5-1 and TRBJ1-1; 7 bases align to TRBD1. The CDR3 length is 16 residues. Germline V gives CDR1 SGHRS, CDR2 YFSETQ. V gave up 5 bases and J gave up 1 base; unmatched junction bases: 11. DNA of the CDR3: TGCGCCAGCAGACGCCAGGGACAGCTCCCGAACACTGAAGCTTTCTTT. Amino acid sequence: CASRRQGQLPNTEAFF.

This clone was recorded once. The rearrangement uses TRBV9 and TRBJ1-5, with 7 bases fitting TRBD1. The CDR3 covers 15 residues. CDR1 is SGDLS and CDR2 is YYNGEE in the germline V gene. The trim removed 2 bases at V and 0 bases at J, leaving 2 bases unmatched. As DNA, the CDR3 is TGTGCCAGCAGCGTTACAGGGGATAGCAATCAGCCCCAGCATTTT. Translated, it gives CASSVTGDSNQPQHF.

This clone was observed a single time. The gene calls are TRBV7-2 and TRBJ2-4, with TRBD2 matching over 10 bases. The V gene end was trimmed by 6 bases and the J gene end by 8 bases; junction bases not matched to a gene: 7. The length of the CDR3 is 14 residues. Germline-derived CDR1 and CDR2 are SGHTA and FQGNSA. DNA of the CDR3: TGTGCCAGCAGTCGCACTAGCGGGGACTACATTCAGTACTTC. This encodes CASSRTSGDYIQYF.